This paragraph covers one T cell receptor beta chain sequence. This entry is derived from a study of blood T cell repertoires in COVID-19. TCRdb's copy holds only in-frame clones and misses some; the assay was immunoSEQ multiplex PCR. Of 310,000 or so clones listed, nearly 90% are singletons. The sequence came from a woman aged 18-29 years with acute COVID-19. The source material was PBMCs or T cells enriched from blood (not recorded which).

The CDR3 nucleotides are TGTGCCACCTCGATCCGGCTAGCGGGAGCCAATGAGCAGTTCTTC. Translated: CATSIRLAGANEQFF. This chain connects TRBV28 to TRBJ2-1, with 10 bases that match TRBD2. Germline V gene lookup returns CDR1 MDHEN and CDR2 SYDVKM. The CDR3 has 15 residues. Trimming cost V 10 bases and J 6 bases; bases outside gene matches: 12.